One TCR beta chain is described in this entry. The data were obtained in a study of blood T cell repertoires in COVID-19. This CDR3 contains 14 residues. Trimming took 5 bases from V and 6 from J, leaving 11 bases between them. The germline V gene encodes CDR1 PRHDT and CDR2 FYEKMQ (reference sequence). In the authors' methods: The authors estimated nucleated cell counts from reference gene primer amplification. Generated by immunoSEQ multiplex PCR, the TCRdb table keeps only in-frame clones and is missing some. The DNA gave D and trimming, while V, J and clone size come from that table. This table holds 200,000 or so clones, more than 70% found once. Study members were between about 18 and 95 years old and lived in some 26 US regions.

The sequencing sample was made of PBMCs or T cells enriched from blood (not recorded which). V is TRBV13 and J is TRBJ1-6; weak D call: TRBD1 (5 bases). The source of this sequence is a woman between 18 and 29 years old who had recovered from COVID-19. The DNA of the CDR3 is TGTGCCAGCAGCCCCACTCAGGGTAATTCACCCCTCCACTTT. Protein product: CASSPTQGNSPLHF.